This T cell receptor (beta chain) was obtained from a study of blood T cell repertoires in COVID-19. The wider study: T cells, B-cell-depleted T cells, or PBMCs provided the cDNA or gDNA that served as material.

The CDR3 has 16 residues. With 4 bases clipped from V and 4 bases from J, the junction kept 6 bases outside the gene matches. CDR1 is SGHDT and CDR2 is YYEEEE in the germline V gene. Participant-reported clinical history was the basis for cohort assignment. How the authors handled the data: How many nucleated cells were present was estimated from reference gene primer amplification. Here immunoSEQ multiplex PCR was the method, and the copy in TCRdb shows in-frame clones only, minus some. The V and J calls and clone size were taken over from that table, and D and trimming were inferred from the DNA. In the table there are about 400,000 clones, around 87% of which are singletons.

Sequencing was carried out using PBMCs or T cells enriched from blood (not recorded which). The gene calls are TRBV5-6 and TRBJ2-1; 12 nucleotides align to TRBD2. The TCR comes from a middle-aged man in a cohort exposed to, infected with or recovered from COVID-19 (not recorded which). CDR3 amino acids: CASSRRTSGNYNEQFF. In DNA form, the CDR3 reads TGTGCCAGCAGCCGAAGGACTAGCGGGAATTACAATGAGCAGTTCTTC.